Each of the 23 T cell receptor beta chains below was sequenced from the same sample in a study of vaccination effects on CD4 cells after COVID-19. Culture lasted about 11 days before CD4+ T cell isolation. These receptors' targets are unknown. Clones were sequenced by immunoSEQ multiplex PCR, and TCRdb holds only the in-frame ones, with some missing. Altogether some 30,000 clones are present, 70% being singletons, with the ten largest covering approximately 3.6%. The sample here was CD4+ T cells from PBMCs cultured without peptide, taken before COVID-19 vaccination. The receptors were gathered from a human donor who received a COVID-19 vaccine.

The chain joins TRBV18 to TRBJ2-1, with D hard to call. The length of the CDR3 is 12 residues. Trimming took off 3 bases at V and 9 bases at J, with 9 bases between the two ends. The germline gives CDR1 KGHSH, CDR2 LQKENI. This CDR3 reads CASSPSSREQFF. As DNA, the CDR3 is TGTGCCAGCTCACCCTCGTCTCGTGAGCAGTTCTTC.

The chain recombines TRBV5-4 with TRBJ2-2; a possible D gene is TRBD2 (6 bases). CDR1 and CDR2 from the germline V gene are SGHNT and YYREEE (reference sequence). V dropped 2 bases and J dropped 5 bases, with 10 bases sitting between them. This CDR3 contains 14 residues. The CDR3 DNA sequence: TGTGCCAGCAGCTTTCGGGGGAGAACCGGGGAGCTGTTTTTT. This codes for CASSFRGRTGELFF.

The chain combines TRBV29-1 with TRBJ2-4, with D perhaps TRBD1 (6 bases). The ends were cut back, 6 bases at V and 9 bases at J, with 15 bases in the middle. This CDR3 is built from 12 residues. Germline loops: CDR1 SQVTM, CDR2 ANQGSEA. CDR3 amino acids: CSVAGAAGIQYF. The CDR3 coding sequence is TGCAGCGTAGCAGGGGCCGCGGGCATTCAGTACTTC.

The V call is TRBV2, the J call TRBJ1-4; 7 positions match TRBD1. V was clipped by 3 bases and J by 6 bases; unmatched bases: 4. The CDR3 spans 14 residues. From germline, CDR1 is SNHLY and CDR2 FYNNEI. This CDR3 reads CASSDRGTDEKLFF. The CDR3 DNA reads TGTGCCAGCAGTGACAGGGGGACGGATGAAAAACTGTTTTTT.

The chain uses TRBV6-1 and TRBJ2-3, with D perhaps matching TRBD1 (5 bases). Germline CDR1 MNHNS, CDR2 SASEGT. CDR3 length: 15 residues. Trimming removed 1 base at V and 1 base at J, with 9 bases between. For the CDR3, the DNA is TGTGCCAGCAGTGAAGGGCAGGGTGGCACAGATACGCAGTATTTT. Its translation is CASSEGQGGTDTQYF.

This clone was seen more than once but under ten times. This chain links TRBV2 with TRBJ2-1; D gene unclear. Germline CDR1 SNHLY, CDR2 FYNNEI. The CDR3 loop spans 15 amino acids. V shed 7 bases and J shed 4 bases, with 17 bases lying between them. The CDR3 DNA sequence: TGTGCCAGCACACTGACTCTGACCTTATACAATGAGCAGTTCTTC. Translated, it gives CASTLTLTLYNEQFF.

The chain has TRBV5-5 and TRBJ1-2, with 9 bases matching TRBD1. Per the germline V gene, CDR1 is SGHKS and CDR2 is YYEKEE (reference sequence). This CDR3 comprises 14 residues. V lost 4 bases and J lost 3; bases outside the gene matches: 4. DNA of the CDR3: TGTGCCAGCAGCAAACGGGACAGGGACTATGGCTACACCTTC. This codes for CASSKRDRDYGYTF.

The rearrangement uses TRBV3-1 (or the pseudogene TRBV3-2) and TRBJ2-5, with 8 bases that match TRBD1. J was trimmed by 4 bases and V by 6 bases; bases with no gene match: 4. The CDR3 length is 13 residues. Germline CDR1 LGHDT, CDR2 YNNKEL (reference sequence). CDR3: CASSWTGRETQYF. The CDR3 DNA sequence: TGTGCCAGCAGTTGGACAGGGCGAGAGACCCAGTACTTC.

J is TRBJ2-1 and V is TRBV5-6; 9 positions agree with TRBD2. The CDR3 loop spans 15 amino acids. Germline CDR1 is SGHDT and CDR2 is YYEEEE. J was trimmed by 8 bases and V by 0 bases; bases with no gene match: 6. The CDR3 here is CASSLDASGDDEQFF. In nucleotides, the CDR3 is TGTGCCAGCAGCTTGGATGCTAGCGGGGACGATGAGCAGTTCTTC. Looking up the rest from reference TRBV5-6 and TRBJ2-1 gives the full variable domain: DAGVTQSPTHLIKTRGQQVTLRCSPKSGHDTVSWYQQALGQGPQFIFQYYEEEERQRGNFPDRFSGHQFPNYSSELNVNALLLGDSALYLCASSLDASGDDEQFFGPGTRLTVL.

The rearrangement links TRBV3-1 (or the pseudogene TRBV3-2) to TRBJ2-4, with 10 bases fitting TRBD1. There are 14 residues in the CDR3. V was pared by 5 bases and J by 4 bases, with 2 bases of the junction left unmatched. Germline V gene lookup returns CDR1 LGHDT and CDR2 YNNKEL (reference sequence). The CDR3 region has the DNA TGTGCCAGCAGCGTGGACAGGGGGAAAAACATTCAGTACTTC. Translation: CASSVDRGKNIQYF.

In this sample, this clone turned up a few times. The V gene is TRBV2, the J gene TRBJ1-1, with TRBD1 identical over 8 bases. Per the germline V gene, CDR1 is SNHLY and CDR2 is FYNNEI. The ends lost 4 bases at V and 4 bases at J; junction bases unmatched: 5. This CDR3 is built from 14 residues. In DNA form, the CDR3 reads TGTGCCAGCAGTGTCGTGACAGGGGTCACTGAAGCTTTCTTT. This gives the protein CASSVVTGVTEAFF.

V usage is TRBV24-1 and J usage is TRBJ1-2; 10 nucleotides match TRBD1. The CDR3 consists of 14 residues. Losses at the gene ends were 3 bases for V and 4 bases for J; bases not matched to a gene: 1. CDR1 is KGHDR, CDR2 SFDVKD, per germline. The CDR3 is CATSDGDRGYGYTF. The DNA of the CDR3 is TGTGCCACCAGTGATGGGGACAGGGGCTATGGCTACACCTTC.

The genes are TRBV5-8 and TRBJ2-5, with 8 bases matching TRBD1. The CDR3 contains 14 residues. Trimming at V came to 4 bases and at J to 5 bases, leaving 7 bases not matched to a gene. CDR1 is SGHTS and CDR2 is YDEGEE in the germline V gene. The chain's CDR3 is CASSQDRDRETQYF. Written as DNA, the CDR3 is TGTGCCAGCAGCCAGGACAGGGATCGGGAGACCCAGTACTTC.

The chain recombines TRBV29-1 with TRBJ2-7; D is ambiguous. Trimming took 4 bases from V and 3 from J, leaving 13 bases between them. This CDR3 contains 13 residues. Per germline, CDR1 SQVTM and CDR2 ANQGSEA. The CDR3 here is CSVVSLPSYEQYF. Written as DNA, the CDR3 is TGCAGCGTTGTGTCGCTCCCAAGCTACGAGCAGTACTTC.

The CDR3 region is CASSLGQGVNEQYF. Written as DNA, the CDR3 is TGCGCCAGCAGCTTGGGACAGGGTGTGAACGAGCAGTACTTC. This chain uses TRBV5-1 with TRBJ2-7; 7 bases align to TRBD1. CDR1 is SGHRS and CDR2 is YFSETQ in the germline V gene. The CDR3 has 14 residues. The V and J ends lost 0 bases and 5 bases, in that order; junction bases with no gene match: 5.

This clone appeared a few times. This chain joins TRBV5-1 and TRBJ2-1; 8 positions agree with TRBD2. V lost 1 base, J lost 14 bases, and 14 bases stayed unmatched. Germline V lookup: CDR1 SGHRS, CDR2 YFSETQ. This CDR3 is 15 amino acids long. The CDR3: CASSLQLRGDQEEFF. DNA of the CDR3: TGCGCCAGCAGCTTGCAATTGCGGGGGGACCAAGAGGAGTTCTTC.

V and J are TRBV10-3 and TRBJ2-1; 9 bases align to TRBD2. Germline-derived CDR1 and CDR2 are ENHRY and SYGVKD. The CDR3 totals 16 residues. V shed 4 bases, J shed 3 bases, and the junction held 7 bases outside the gene matches. The CDR3 is CAISGIAGDVYNEQFF. The CDR3 DNA is TGTGCCATCAGTGGGATAGCGGGGGATGTCTACAATGAGCAGTTCTTC.

The V call is TRBV4-2, the J call TRBJ2-1; 11 positions match TRBD2. V shed 5 bases and J 4 bases; nucleotides not matched to a gene: 4. This CDR3 contains 15 residues. Germline V gene sequence: CDR1 LGHNA, CDR2 YNFKEQ. CDR3 nucleotide sequence: TGTGCCAGCAGCTCACGGACTAGCGGGTACAATGAGCAGTTCTTC. This gives the protein CASSSRTSGYNEQFF.

This clone was counted only a few times. This chain uses TRBV6-1 with TRBJ1-4, with 8 positions matching TRBD1. The CDR3 covers 14 residues. V lost 1 base, J lost 7 bases, and 2 bases stayed unmatched. Germline assignment: CDR1 MNHNS and CDR2 SASEGT. Written as DNA, the CDR3 is TGTGCCAGCAGTGAAGGACAGGGGTTTGAAAAACTGTTTTTT. Translation: CASSEGQGFEKLFF.

This clone has a handful of counts. The chain has TRBV27 and TRBJ1-4; D unclear. V dropped 5 bases and J dropped 7 bases, with 14 bases sitting between them. The CDR3 totals 14 residues. Germline values: CDR1 MNHEY, CDR2 SMNVEV (reference sequence). Here the CDR3 DNA reads TGTGCCAGCAGTGTAGAACCCCGAGGTGAAAAACTGTTTTTT. It translates to CASSVEPRGEKLFF. Using reference TRBV27 and TRBJ1-4 for the parts outside the CDR3, the full variable domain is EAQVTQNPRYLITVTGKKLTVTCSQNMNHEYMSWYRQDPGLGLRQIYYSMNVEVTDKGDVPEGYKVSRKEKRNFPLILESPSPNQTSLYFCASSVEPRGEKLFFGSGTQLSVL.

The V call is TRBV28, the J call TRBJ2-1; TRBD2 matches at 7 bases. This CDR3 contains 16 residues. Germline V lookup: CDR1 MDHEN, CDR2 SYDVKM. J lost 7 bases, V lost 2 bases, and 11 bases had no gene match. CDR3 region: CASSLGGDLRGNEQFF. In DNA, the CDR3 is TGTGCCAGCAGTTTAGGGGGGGACCTGAGGGGTAATGAGCAGTTCTTC. Drawing the rest from reference TRBV28 and TRBJ2-1, the complete variable domain is DVKVTQSSRYLVKRTGEKVFLECVQDMDHENMFWYRQDPGLGLRLIYFSYDVKMKEKGDIPEGYSVSREKKERFSLILESASTNQTSMYLCASSLGGDLRGNEQFFGPGTRLTVL.

The chain employs TRBV6-1 and TRBJ2-7; 8 nucleotides align to TRBD1. CDR3 length: 17 amino acids. Germline assignment: CDR1 MNHNS and CDR2 SASEGT. Unmatched junction bases numbered 13, after V lost 4 bases and J lost 2 bases. CDR3 in amino acids: CASSAGRSGTGAYEQYF. Here the CDR3 DNA reads TGTGCCAGCAGTGCGGGGAGGTCCGGGACAGGCGCCTACGAGCAGTACTTC.

The V gene is TRBV5-1, the J gene TRBJ2-6; D is perhaps TRBD2 (5 bases). Germline V gene data show CDR1 as SGHRS and CDR2 as YFSETQ. CDR3 size: 16 residues. V lost 3 bases and J lost 0, with 10 bases in between. The CDR3 sequence: CASSSTGSSGANVLTF. The CDR3 DNA is TGCGCCAGCAGCTCCACTGGGAGCTCTGGGGCCAACGTCCTGACTTTC.